These 17 T cell receptor beta chains share one sample of origin, sequenced in a study of shared clonotypes between healthy human individuals. TCRdb's copy holds only in-frame clones and misses some; the assay was immunoSEQ multiplex PCR. The data show over 1.5 million clones, approximately 98% seen once. Sequenced input: naive CD4+ T cells sorted from blood. Subset indicated: CD45RA+ positively selected. The origin of the receptors is a man under 40 in good health.

The CDR3 DNA reads TGTGCCAGCAGCTTAGGACTAGCCTTAATGGGCACCGGGGAGCTGTTTTTT. Protein: CASSLGLALMGTGELFF. The chain employs TRBV7-6 and TRBJ2-2, with 7 positions matching TRBD2. This CDR3 is 17 amino acids long. CDR1 and CDR2 (germline): SGHVS, FNYEAQ. J was trimmed by 4 bases and V by 1 base; bases with no gene match: 9.

The genes are TRBV30 and TRBJ2-3, with D tentatively TRBD1 or TRBD2 (7 bases each). CDR1 is GTSNPN and CDR2 is SVGIG in the germline V gene (reference sequence). This CDR3 is built from 16 residues. V was clipped by 8 bases and J by 1 base, with 22 bases between them. This chain's CDR3 is CAGRGSGSGRTDTQYF. The CDR3 bases are TGTGCCGGCAGGGGGAGTGGTAGCGGGCGCACAGATACGCAGTATTTT.

CDR3 loop: CSVEVGVPYEQYF. CDR3 DNA: TGCAGCGTTGAAGTGGGGGTACCCTACGAGCAGTACTTC. J is TRBJ2-7 and V is TRBV29-1; either TRBD1 or TRBD2 may fit D (5 bases each). The CDR3 is 13 amino acids. Germline CDR1 SQVTM, CDR2 ANQGSEA. V dropped 1 base and J dropped 2 bases, with 9 bases sitting between them.

The chain uses TRBV5-4 and TRBJ1-1; D gene unclear. Germline CDR1 and CDR2: SGHNT and YYREEE (reference sequence). The CDR3 has 17 residues. V was pared by 0 bases and J by 1 base, with 16 bases between. CDR3 residues: CASSLGGSGFQNTEAFF. CDR3 DNA: TGTGCCAGCAGCTTGGGGGGTTCGGGATTTCAGAACACTGAAGCTTTCTTT. Based on the CDR3 plus reference TRBV5-4 and TRBJ1-1, the full variable domain is ETGVTQSPTHLIKTRGQQVTLRCSSQSGHNTVSWYQQALGQGPQFIFQYYREEENGRGNFPPRFSGLQFPNYSSELNVNALELDDSALYLCASSLGGSGFQNTEAFFGQGTRLTVV.

The rearrangement links TRBV10-1 to TRBJ1-5; D remains ambiguous. The CDR3 contains 13 residues. Germline V gene sequence: CDR1 WNHNN, CDR2 SYGVQD (reference sequence). The ends were cut back, 3 bases at V and 0 bases at J, with 3 bases in the middle. The CDR3 loop reads CASSDNSNQPQHF. The CDR3 region has the DNA TGCGCCAGCAGTGACAATAGCAATCAGCCCCAGCATTTT.

The V call is TRBV7-2, the J call TRBJ2-5, with D unclear. V was shortened by 6 bases and J by 5 bases, with 16 bases between the two germline ends. This CDR3 comprises 14 residues. The germline V gene encodes CDR1 SGHTA and CDR2 FQGNSA. The CDR3 DNA sequence: TGTGCCAGCAGTTCGGATTGGGTGGGGGAGACCCAGTACTTC. Its protein is CASSSDWVGETQYF.

The gene calls are TRBV10-2 and TRBJ2-7; 8 positions match TRBD2. Germline assignment: CDR1 WSHSY and CDR2 SAAADI. This CDR3 comprises 15 residues. With 5 bases clipped from V and 2 bases from J, the junction kept 8 bases outside the gene matches. In DNA form, the CDR3 reads TGCGCCAGCAGTCAAAGCGGGAGCCAAACCTACGAGCAGTACTTC. Its protein product is CASSQSGSQTYEQYF.

This chain links TRBV18 with TRBJ2-7; D might be TRBD2 (5 bases). This CDR3 is built from 15 residues. V was clipped by 0 bases and J by 2 bases, with 11 bases between them. Germline CDR1 is KGHSH and CDR2 is LQKENI. In DNA, the CDR3 is TGTGCCAGCTCACCACCCGGGAAAACCACCTACGAGCAGTACTTC. Translating gives CASSPPGKTTYEQYF.

V and J are TRBV29-1 and TRBJ2-7, with a possible D match to TRBD2 (6 bases). V lost 7 bases and J lost 6, with 22 bases in between. Germline V gene sequence: CDR1 SQVTM, CDR2 ANQGSEA. The CDR3 spans 14 residues. In nucleotides, the CDR3 is TGCAGCGCAAACCCGGGACCCCTCGGGGGCGAGCAGTACTTC. It codes for CSANPGPLGGEQYF.

The rearrangement uses TRBV15 and TRBJ2-1; D gene uncertain. Between the trimmed V and J ends, which lost 4 bases and 12 bases, there was a span of 13 bases. The CDR3 is 12 residues long. CDR1 and CDR2 from the germline V gene are LNHNV and YYDKDF (reference sequence). CDR3 amino acids: CATSIRRYSQFF. The CDR3 DNA follows: TGTGCCACCAGCATTCGACGGTACTCGCAGTTCTTC.

The gene calls are TRBV7-2 and TRBJ2-5; no clear D. This CDR3 has 14 residues. Trimming removed 6 bases from V and 2 bases from J, with 13 bases in between. Germline CDR1 and CDR2: SGHTA and FQGNSA. CDR3 sequence: CASSPSTSQETQYF. The CDR3 bases are TGTGCCAGCAGTCCGAGCACCTCTCAAGAGACCCAGTACTTC.

This sequence joins TRBV10-3 and TRBJ2-1; D remains unclear. V lost 4 bases to trimming and J lost 0 bases, with 10 bases between them. The CDR3 is 15 residues long. The V gene's germline CDR1 is ENHRY and CDR2 SYGVKD. CDR3 in amino acids: CAISGVRRSYNEQFF. The CDR3 DNA reads as TGTGCCATCAGTGGAGTCAGACGCTCCTACAATGAGCAGTTCTTC.

The CDR3 is CARSRTGARDYEQYF. The CDR3 nucleotides are TGTGCCAGAAGTAGGACAGGGGCGCGGGACTACGAGCAGTACTTC. The chain couples TRBV5-3 to TRBJ2-7; 9 bases align to TRBD1. TRBV5-3 is an open reading frame, and its role is uncertain. There are 15 residues in the CDR3. The V and J ends lost 5 bases and 3 bases, in that order; junction bases with no gene match: 9.

V gene TRBV4-1 combines with J gene TRBJ2-3; tentative D call: TRBD2 (5 bases). The V end lost 0 bases, the J end lost 4 bases, and 11 bases lay between the germline ends. This CDR3 is built from 15 residues. Germline lookup yields CDR1 MGHRA and CDR2 YSYEKL. The CDR3 region has the DNA TGCGCCAGCAGCCAAGATTGGACTTGGGCAGATACGCAGTATTTT. This translates into CASSQDWTWADTQYF.

The genes are TRBV27 and TRBJ1-1; D not resolved. Trimming took 7 bases from V and 1 from J, leaving 10 bases between them. CDR3 length: 13 amino acids. In germline, CDR1 is MNHEY, CDR2 SMNVEV (reference sequence). In DNA form, the CDR3 reads TGTGCCAGCATGTTGAACCGGAACACTGAAGCTTTCTTT. Its translation: CASMLNRNTEAFF.

Remarks on this clone: Other DNA sequences within the sample encode an identical CDR3. This sequence joins TRBV5-1 and TRBJ2-3, with 8 bases aligning to TRBD2. The V and J ends lost 4 bases and 0 bases, in that order; junction bases with no gene match: 7. The germline V gene encodes CDR1 SGHRS and CDR2 YFSETQ. The CDR3 runs to 16 residues. The CDR3 DNA follows: TGCGCCAGCAGCCCCGGACTAGCCGCTAGCACAGATACGCAGTATTTT. Its translation is CASSPGLAASTDTQYF.

The chain is built from TRBV5-1 and TRBJ2-7; TRBD1 or TRBD2 may be the D gene (6 bases each). Germline CDR1 SGHRS, CDR2 YFSETQ. CDR3 length: 16 residues. The V end was cut by 1 base, the J end by 0 bases, with 14 bases between. The CDR3 DNA follows: TGCGCCAGCAGCTTGTTATTAGGAGGGGGCTCCTACGAGCAGTACTTC. Residues: CASSLLLGGGSYEQYF. The full variable domain, rest sourced from reference TRBV5-1 and TRBJ2-7, is KAGVTQTPRYLIKTRGQQVTLSCSPISGHRSVSWYQQTPGQGLQFLFEYFSETQRNKGNFPGRFSGRQFSNSRSEMNVSTLELGDSALYLCASSLLLGGGSYEQYFGPGTRLTVT.